This TCR beta chain was observed in a study of radiation and T cells in renal cell carcinoma (dated by TCRdb to about 2020). With respect to the entire study: The samples were obtained from a clinical trial, where primary renal cell carcinomas were treated with 15 Gy stereotactic body radiation therapy and then removed by nephrectomy 4 weeks afterward. In the 40 to 60 samples combined, about 4 million unique CDR3 nucleotide sequences were found, encoding roughly 2,500,000 unique CDR3 amino acid sequences. TCR beta sequencing covered some 55 samples in total, comprising roughly 26 tumors and approximately 27 peripheral blood samples. The paper as a whole reports these results and caveats: Because the trial had a single-armed design, the trial could not examine how radiation dose or scheduling affected the TCR repertoire. Because pretreatment tumor biopsies were not available, the baseline intratumoral presence of clonotypes could not be determined. Blood repertoire dynamics were not followed beyond 4 weeks after treatment. An increase in top tumor clonotypes in blood was observed from baseline to 2 weeks post-radiation, followed by contraction by 4 weeks, which was taken to suggest transient expansion of tumor-resident clones.

The time point label for this specimen denotes: baseline pretreatment blood. The treatment or condition label here, explained by the study, means: 15 Gy SBRT to primary tumor, nephrectomy 4 weeks later. To track tumor-enriched clonotypes, serial peripheral blood was sampled from radiation-treated patients at baseline and at 2 weeks and 4 weeks after SBRT. Every patient had renal cell carcinoma of clear cell pathology. Genomic DNA for TCR sequencing was prepared using the QIAamp DNA Blood Mini Kit (Qiagen). The analyses included just those samples that passed every quality control check. Concerning this clone itself: Its antigen is currently not known. Base qualities were left out, and no much larger clone turns up one base away.

CDR1 and CDR2 (LGHNA, YNFKEQ) derive from the germline V gene. CDR3 length: 14 amino acids, cysteine to phenylalanine. The read is trimmed to its CDR3 DNA, 42 bases read in frame from base 1. V is cut by 1 base and J by 3 bases, and the space between the germline ends is 9 bases. TCR beta libraries were generated from genomic DNA with the immunoSEQ kit, following the manufacturer's recommendations. To prepare the libraries, a first multiplex PCR with proprietary primers was run, followed by a second PCR that added unique barcodes, and a bead cleanup was done after each round. A positive control reaction and a negative control reaction, both provided in the kit, were run with every batch of samples. The final libraries underwent checking on an Agilent 4200 TapeStation D1000 ScreenTape, volumetric pooling, and quantification by qPCR. An Illumina NextSeq500 fitted with a MidOutput 150-cycle cartridge performed the sequencing, running 156 Read1 cycles and 15 Index1 cycles with the kit's custom primers. The pooled library was loaded at 0.95 to 1 pM with around 20% PhiX control spiked in. The paper's processing steps were these. The vendor-processed data were analyzed in R, and a clonotype was defined as all T cells that share the same CDR3 nucleotide sequence. For clone abundance analyses, frequencies were normalized to the 10,000 most abundant clones in each sample. Public T cell clones, averaging fewer than five per sample, were removed before analysis. Tumor-enriched clonotypes and baseline blood-enriched clonotypes were defined as those with an abundance difference of at least 32-fold between compartments. A beta-binomial differential abundance model was applied to find clonotypes that expanded or contracted between blood time points. The Baroni-Urbani and Buser coefficient was used to measure tumor-blood repertoire similarity, and groups were compared with two-tailed Wilcoxon tests in R. Entries here come from immuneACCESS through TCRdb and include only in-frame sequences with V and J called. Some clones fail to appear in such tables; in the studies checked, an unresolved V gene covers under half of the shortfall, and the cause of the remainder is unknown. The D gene and trimming were derived from the DNA, and the V and J assignments and clone size from that table. Recorded for this sample are 90,000 to 100,000 clones; approximately 86% of them occurred a single time. The biggest ten clones account for 7.5% to 8.5% of the sample.

The receptor's source is a man aged 45-65 years with renal cell carcinoma. The source was blood, collected from a patient whose treatment included radiotherapy and nephrectomy. Recombination joined TRBV4-2 with TRBJ1-2; there is no confident call for the D gene. The CDR3 protein: CASSQGSGDYGYTF. The bases read TGTGCCAGCAGCCAAGGTTCAGGAGACTATGGCTACACCTTC.